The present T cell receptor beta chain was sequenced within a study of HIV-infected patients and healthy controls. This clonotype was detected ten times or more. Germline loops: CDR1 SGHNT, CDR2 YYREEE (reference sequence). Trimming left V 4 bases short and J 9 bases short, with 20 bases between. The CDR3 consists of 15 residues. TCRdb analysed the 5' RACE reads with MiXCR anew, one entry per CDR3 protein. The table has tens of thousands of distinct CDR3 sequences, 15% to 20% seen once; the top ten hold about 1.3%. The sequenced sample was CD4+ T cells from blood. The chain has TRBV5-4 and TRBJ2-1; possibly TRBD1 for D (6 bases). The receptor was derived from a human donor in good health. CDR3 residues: CASSGPGRGLGEQFF. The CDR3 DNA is TGTGCCAGCAGCGGACCAGGCAGGGGCCTAGGTGAGCAGTTCTTC.